The T cell receptor (beta chain) under discussion was sequenced for a study of blood T cell repertoires in COVID-19. Germline CDR1 KGHDR, CDR2 SFDVKD. After removal of 2 bases from V and 0 bases from J, the junction contained 2 bases not matched to a gene. This CDR3 contains 16 residues. Sequenced by immunoSEQ multiplex PCR; TCRdb stores in-frame clones only, minus some. This repertoire shows 240,000 or so clones, 86% found once; its top ten account for around an eighth. V gene TRBV24-1 combines with J gene TRBJ2-2; 7 bases are a match to TRBD1. The sequence was collected from an elderly man with acute or convalescent COVID-19. The sample comprised peripheral blood. The CDR3 is CATSDSTGSNTGELFF. As DNA, the CDR3 is TGTGCCACCAGTGATTCGACAGGGTCGAACACCGGGGAGCTGTTTTTT.